This is a list of T cell receptor beta chains from one sample in a study of shared clonotypes between healthy human individuals. Clones were read by immunoSEQ multiplex PCR, and TCRdb kept only the in-frame ones, dropping some. The sample yields roughly 1,800,000 clones, approximately 94% seen once. Sequences were obtained from naive CD8+ T cells sorted from blood. The receptors were gathered from a man in his late teens or twenties in good health. The CDR3 runs from the conserved cysteine through the conserved F or W. Each record gives: clone size, D gene, V gene, J gene, CDR3 protein, CDR3 DNA. D genes are given only for firm matches. The size entry is marked missing in some rows and otherwise reads once, few, many or a size class.

clone_size: once
d_call: -
v_call: TRBV10-2
j_call: TRBJ2-3
cdr3_aa: CASSEPQPDTQYF
cdr3_nt: TGCGCCAGCAGTGAACCCCAGCCAGATACGCAGTATTTT

clone_size: once
d_call: -
v_call: TRBV5-4
j_call: TRBJ2-7
cdr3_aa: CASSLGYREEQYF
cdr3_nt: TGTGCCAGCAGCTTGGGGTACAGGGAGGAGCAGTACTTC

clone_size: few
d_call: -
v_call: TRBV10-1
j_call: TRBJ1-5
cdr3_aa: CASSESIGQPQHF
cdr3_nt: TGCGCCAGCAGTGAGTCAATCGGACAGCCCCAGCATTTT

clone_size: -
d_call: TRBD1
v_call: TRBV11-2
j_call: TRBJ2-7
cdr3_aa: CASRDRPSYEQYF
cdr3_nt: TGTGCCAGCAGGGACAGGCCTTCCTACGAGCAGTACTTC

clone_size: once
d_call: -
v_call: TRBV6-4
j_call: TRBJ2-1
cdr3_aa: CASSIGSGSYNEQFF
cdr3_nt: TGTGCCAGCAGTATTGGATCGGGGTCCTACAATGAGCAGTTCTTC

clone_size: -
d_call: -
v_call: TRBV29-1
j_call: TRBJ2-1
cdr3_aa: CSPSGNEQFF
cdr3_nt: TGCAGCCCAAGCGGGAATGAGCAGTTCTTC

clone_size: -
d_call: -
v_call: TRBV6-5
j_call: TRBJ1-6
cdr3_aa: CASSYRSSYNSPLHF
cdr3_nt: TGTGCCAGCAGTTACCGAAGCTCCTATAATTCACCCCTCCACTTT

clone_size: once
d_call: -
v_call: TRBV11-2
j_call: TRBJ2-7
cdr3_aa: CASSYREEKYEQYF
cdr3_nt: TGTGCCAGCAGCTATAGGGAAGAAAAGTACGAGCAGTACTTC

clone_size: -
d_call: -
v_call: TRBV10-1
j_call: TRBJ2-7
cdr3_aa: CASSSDWGYEQYF
cdr3_nt: TGCGCCAGCAGTTCGGACTGGGGTTACGAGCAGTACTTC

clone_size: -
d_call: TRBD1
v_call: TRBV4-3
j_call: TRBJ2-1
cdr3_aa: CASSRLTGAYNEQFF
cdr3_nt: TGCGCCAGCAGCAGACTGACAGGGGCCTACAATGAGCAGTTCTTC

clone_size: -
d_call: -
v_call: TRBV5-6
j_call: TRBJ2-2
cdr3_aa: CASSFPNTGELFF
cdr3_nt: TGTGCCAGCAGCTTTCCGAACACCGGGGAGCTGTTTTTT

clone_size: -
d_call: -
v_call: TRBV27
j_call: TRBJ1-2
cdr3_aa: CASSLMAGDGYTF
cdr3_nt: TGTGCCAGCAGTTTAATGGCAGGGGATGGCTACACCTTC

clone_size: -
d_call: -
v_call: TRBV28
j_call: TRBJ2-7
cdr3_aa: CASSLRGGYEQYF
cdr3_nt: TGTGCCAGCAGTTTGAGGGGAGGCTACGAGCAGTACTTC

clone_size: -
d_call: -
v_call: TRBV9
j_call: TRBJ1-2
cdr3_aa: CASSVEPDGLGYGYTF
cdr3_nt: TGTGCCAGCAGCGTAGAGCCCGACGGCCTAGGCTATGGCTACACCTTC

clone_size: -
d_call: -
v_call: TRBV27
j_call: TRBJ2-2
cdr3_aa: CASSLAAGPNTGELFF
cdr3_nt: TGTGCCTCCTCACTCGCAGCGGGTCCGAACACCGGGGAGCTGTTTTTT

clone_size: -
d_call: -
v_call: TRBV30
j_call: TRBJ2-3
cdr3_aa: CAWSSSVTSTDTQYF
cdr3_nt: TGTGCCTGGAGTTCTAGCGTTACTAGCACAGATACGCAGTATTTT

clone_size: -
d_call: -
v_call: TRBV30
j_call: TRBJ1-2
cdr3_aa: CAWSGAGAYGYTF
cdr3_nt: TGTGCCTGGAGTGGGGCAGGGGCCTATGGCTACACCTTC

clone_size: -
d_call: -
v_call: TRBV10-1
j_call: TRBJ2-1
cdr3_aa: CASSLGGRNEQFF
cdr3_nt: TGCGCCAGCAGTCTGGGGGGGCGCAATGAGCAGTTCTTC